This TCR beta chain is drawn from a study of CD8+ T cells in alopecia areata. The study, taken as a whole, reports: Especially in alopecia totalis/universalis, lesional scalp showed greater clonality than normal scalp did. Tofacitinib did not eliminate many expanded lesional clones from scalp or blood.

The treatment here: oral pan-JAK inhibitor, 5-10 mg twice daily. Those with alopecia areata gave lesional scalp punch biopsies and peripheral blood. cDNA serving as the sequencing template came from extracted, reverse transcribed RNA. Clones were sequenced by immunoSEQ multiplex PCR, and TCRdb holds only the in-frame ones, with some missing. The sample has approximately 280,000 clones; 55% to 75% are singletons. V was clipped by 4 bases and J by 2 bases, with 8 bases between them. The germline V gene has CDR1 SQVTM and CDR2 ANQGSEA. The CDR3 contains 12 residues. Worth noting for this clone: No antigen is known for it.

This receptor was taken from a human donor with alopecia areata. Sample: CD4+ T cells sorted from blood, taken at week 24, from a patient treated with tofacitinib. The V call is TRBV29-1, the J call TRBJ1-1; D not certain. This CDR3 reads CSVAGSNTEAFF. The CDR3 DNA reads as TGCAGCGTTGCGGGCAGTAACACTGAAGCTTTCTTT. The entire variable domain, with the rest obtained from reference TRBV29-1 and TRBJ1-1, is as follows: SAVISQKPSRDICQRGTSLTIQCQVDSQVTMMFWYRQQPGQSLTLIATANQGSEATYESGFVIDKFPISRPNLTFSTLTVSNMSPEDSSIYLCSVAGSNTEAFFGQGTRLTVV.